This TCR beta chain was identified in a study of read filtering for tumor transcriptome and immune sequencing (dated by TCRdb to 2020 to 2021). For the study in its entirety: The cohort was composed of 17 to 20 male and 14 to 15 female patients, with a mean age of approximately 66 years and an age range of about 40 to 90. Under revised international staging, roughly eight patients fell into R-ISS I, approximately 15 into R-ISS II and roughly 7 into R-ISS III. After DNase treatment, whole-transcriptome libraries were prepared with the TruSeq RNA Access Library Prep Kit. TCR-region mapped reads per sample ranged from about 4.05 to 10.27 million with IR-seq versus only about 85 to 1273 with RNA-seq. TCR repertoires obtained by targeted immune repertoire sequencing and by bulk whole-transcriptome sequencing performed on the same bone marrow samples were compared. One main goal was a read-filtering strategy for immune repertoire data, in particular deciding whether clonotypes backed by only one read should be removed. Overall study results and their limits: IR-seq captured clonotypes at much higher depth and more reliably than RNA-seq, and smaller IR-seq throughput sufficed to identify most shared clonotypes. The sorted CD138-negative fraction was not purified T cells but a mixed bone marrow immune population. The correlation between IR-seq and RNA-seq shared clonotype proportions was increased by removal of single-read clonotypes. In IR-seq, 80% to 85% of clonotypes but around 3.5% of total reads were represented by single-read clonotypes, whereas in RNA-seq, around 75% of clonotypes and around 45% of reads were represented by single-read clonotypes.

TCR libraries were built from about 420 ng RNA with the Immunoverse kit, using molecular barcoded adaptors covering alpha/delta and beta/gamma chains. TCR library preparation was performed with the same RNA that was used for transcriptome sequencing. Sequencing of TCR libraries was carried out on an Illumina HiSeq 4000 with 2 x 150 cycles. Concerning the study's data processing: TCR reads were aligned to human V, D, J and C references and assembled into CDR3 clonotypes with MiXCR, including quality filtering and error correction. The tcR package in R was used for analysis of clonotype counts and gene usage diversity. Raw mapping reads were checked after the RNA-seq reads had been mapped by STAR aligner version 2.5.3a onto the human GRCh37 genome. To test the effect of sequencing depth on detected clonotypes, IR-seq fastq files were randomly downsampled using Seqtk 1.3. TCRdb cleaned the public reads at Q25 with fastp, built clones with MiXCR and kept in-frame beta chains. When rows share a CDR3 protein, they turn into one entry using the most common DNA and genes. What appears here as the V and J calls and clone size reflects TCRdb's work, not the paper's. Across this sample there are 100,000 to 150,000 distinct CDR3 sequences, with about 12% seen only once. More than 6.5% of the sample lies in the top ten.

Bone marrow was sampled from every patient at the time of active disease. Ficoll-Hypaque density gradient centrifugation was used to isolate bone marrow mononuclear cells. CD138-negative cells were obtained by negative selection after labeling with CD138 magnetic microbeads on a MACS separator, removing myeloma plasma cells. The purity of the isolated cells was checked by flow cytometry with CD138 antibodies on an Attune NxT. TRIzol reagent was used to extract total RNA, and a NanoDrop spectrophotometer was used to quantify the extracted RNA. For each patient, the CD138-negative bone marrow sample underwent paired RNA-seq and IR-seq. In its sample, this clonotype was seen many times. The antigen it recognizes is unknown. No base-level quality is on record; no much larger clone is a single base apart. The germline V gene (reference sequence) supplies CDR1 DFQATT and CDR2 SNEGSKA. After removal of 3 bases from V and 7 bases from J, the junction retains 5 bases not matched to a gene. The CDR3, from cysteine to phenylalanine, totals 12 residues. Only the CDR3 region is kept as DNA, spanning 36 bases read in frame from base 1.

The material sequenced was a population of CD138-negative cells sorted from bone marrow. Explained via the paper, the cell subset or site label denotes: bone marrow mononuclear cells depleted of CD138+ plasma/myeloma cells by negative magnetic selection. This clonotype was sampled from a donor aged 40 or over with multiple myeloma. The chain couples TRBV20-1 to TRBJ2-7; 8 bases in the junction line up with TRBD2. The CDR3 region has the sequence CSARVLAAEQYF. The DNA sequence reads TGCAGTGCTAGGGTACTAGCGGCTGAGCAGTACTTC.